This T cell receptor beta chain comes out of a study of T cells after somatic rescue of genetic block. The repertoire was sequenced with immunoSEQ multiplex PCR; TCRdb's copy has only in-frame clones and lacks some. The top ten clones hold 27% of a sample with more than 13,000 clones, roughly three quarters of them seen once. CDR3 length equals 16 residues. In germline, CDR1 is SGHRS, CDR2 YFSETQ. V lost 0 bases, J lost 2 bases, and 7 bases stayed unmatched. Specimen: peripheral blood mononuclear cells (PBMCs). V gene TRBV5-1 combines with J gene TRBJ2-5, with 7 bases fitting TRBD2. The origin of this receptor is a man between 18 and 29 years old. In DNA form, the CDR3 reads TGCGCCAGCAGCTTGGTGGGGGGGAAAAAGCAAGAGACCCAGTACTTC. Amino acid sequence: CASSLVGGKKQETQYF.